This TCR beta chain was recovered during a study of blood T cell repertoires in COVID-19. Across the study: The origin of the acute and convalescent COVID-19 samples was the United States, Italy and Spain. T cells, B-cell-depleted T cells, or PBMCs provided the cDNA or gDNA that served as material.

Repertoires were generated with immunoSEQ multiplex PCR, while TCRdb's copy carries only in-frame clones and drops some. The sample includes more than 85,000 clones, more than 85% of them seen just once. V dropped 6 bases and J dropped 3 bases, with 14 bases sitting between them. The germline V gene has CDR1 SQVTM and CDR2 ANQGSEA. This CDR3 is 14 amino acids long. In this sample, this clone turned up once. The receptor was isolated from a man between 18 and 35 years old with acute or convalescent COVID-19. Sequencing used peripheral blood. The chain recombines TRBV29-1 with TRBJ1-4, with a possible D match to TRBD1 (6 bases). The CDR3 region has the DNA TGCAGCGTCGCGTTACAGGGATCTAATGAAAAACTGTTTTTT. Translating it yields CSVALQGSNEKLFF.